This T cell receptor beta chain was recorded in a study of long-term antiretroviral therapy in people with HIV. Whole-study findings and limits: The ART regimens used between the mid-2000s and the late 2010s may be less effective than current ones. Even long-term ART left TRB diversity below transplant donor controls, despite gains.

This clone was seen only once. Its antigen is currently unknown. CDR1 and CDR2 from the germline V gene are SGHTA and FQGNSA. CDR3 length: 15 amino acids. V dropped 5 bases and J dropped 3 bases, with 16 bases sitting between them. There were no participants with HIV treated outside the United States. Samples were assayed with immunoSEQ v3.0 at survey level. Profiled with immunoSEQ multiplex PCR; TCRdb holds only in-frame clones, not every one. The sample comprises some 28,000 clones, approximately 88% of which are singletons, and 3.5% to 5% rests with the top ten. The clonotype was recovered from a woman under 30 with HIV. Sequencing used unsorted PBMCs, obtained 0.5 years after starting antiretroviral therapy. The chain links TRBV7-2 to TRBJ2-5; possible D gene TRBD2, 6 bases. CDR3 DNA: TGTGCCAGCAGCCCCTTTCGGAGGGACGAAGAGACCCAGTACTTC. This gives the protein CASSPFRRDEETQYF.